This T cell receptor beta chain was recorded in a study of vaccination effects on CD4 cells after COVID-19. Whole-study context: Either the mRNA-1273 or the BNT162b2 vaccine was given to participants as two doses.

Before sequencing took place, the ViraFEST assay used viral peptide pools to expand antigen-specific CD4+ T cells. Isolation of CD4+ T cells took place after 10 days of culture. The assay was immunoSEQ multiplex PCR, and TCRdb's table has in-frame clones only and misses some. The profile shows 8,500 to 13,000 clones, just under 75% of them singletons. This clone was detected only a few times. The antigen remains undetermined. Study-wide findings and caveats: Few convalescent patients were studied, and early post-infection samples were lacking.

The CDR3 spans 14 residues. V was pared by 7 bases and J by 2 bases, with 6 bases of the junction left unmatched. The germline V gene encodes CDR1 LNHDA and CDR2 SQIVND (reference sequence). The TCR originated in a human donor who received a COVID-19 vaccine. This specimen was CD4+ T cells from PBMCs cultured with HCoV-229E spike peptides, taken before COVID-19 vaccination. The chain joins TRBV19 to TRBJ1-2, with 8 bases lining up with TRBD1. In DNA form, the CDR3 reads TGTGCCAGTACCTCCGGACAGGGAAACTATGGCTACACCTTC. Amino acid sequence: CASTSGQGNYGYTF. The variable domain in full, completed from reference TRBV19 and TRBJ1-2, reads DGGITQSPKYLFRKEGQNVTLSCEQNLNHDAMYWYRQDPGQGLRLIYYSQIVNDFQKGDIAEGYSVSREKKESFPLTVTSAQKNPTAFYLCASTSGQGNYGYTFGSGTRLTVV.